The 11 T cell receptor beta chains given below trace back to one sample, sequenced in a study of blood T cell repertoires in COVID-19. Assay used: immunoSEQ multiplex PCR; TCRdb lists only in-frame clones, some missing. The sample lists approximately 280,000 clones; roughly 85% were seen once. Sequences were obtained from PBMCs or T cells enriched from blood (not recorded which). The receptors shown here come from a man in his forties or fifties who had been exposed to COVID-19.

The J gene is TRBJ2-7, the V gene TRBV14; no clear D gene. Per germline, CDR1 SGHDN and CDR2 FVKESK. The CDR3 is 13 amino acids. Trimming cost V 4 bases and J 6 bases, with 13 bases left between them. CDR3 protein: CASSPLGFGEQYF. For the CDR3, the DNA is TGTGCCAGCAGCCCCCTCGGTTTTGGCGAGCAGTACTTC.

This clone was seen more than once but under ten times. J is TRBJ2-5 and V is TRBV5-4, with D maybe TRBD2 (5 bases). V lost 0 bases, J lost 2 bases, and 8 bases lay in between. Germline V gene data show CDR1 as SGHNT and CDR2 as YYREEE (reference sequence). The CDR3 spans 14 residues. In DNA form, the CDR3 reads TGTGCCAGCAGCTTGGGTAGCGAACAAGAGACCCAGTACTTC. This gives the protein CASSLGSEQETQYF.

This clone turned up a few times. The chain joins TRBV2 to TRBJ2-3; 14 positions agree with TRBD2. The CDR3 covers 14 residues. V dropped 7 bases and J dropped 14; count of bases not matched to a gene: 11. CDR1 is SNHLY, CDR2 FYNNEI, per germline. CDR3 residues: CASTLGTSGRMAYF. CDR3 bases: TGTGCCAGCACGTTGGGGACTAGCGGGAGAATGGCGTATTTT.

The chain recombines TRBV3-1 (or the pseudogene TRBV3-2) with TRBJ1-3; D gene unclear. CDR3 length: 16 residues. Deletions cut 3 bases from V and 3 bases from J, with 15 bases between. Germline V lookup: CDR1 LGHDT, CDR2 YNNKEL (reference sequence). Here the CDR3 reads CASSHTPQRDGNTIYF. The CDR3 coding sequence is TGTGCCAGCAGCCATACCCCCCAGAGGGATGGAAACACCATATATTTT.

This rearrangement joins TRBV27 to TRBJ1-5; no reliable D call. Germline CDR1 reads MNHEY; CDR2 reads SMNVEV (reference sequence). The germline V and J ends were trimmed by 7 bases and 5 bases, with 15 bases remaining between them. This CDR3 spans 14 amino acids. The CDR3, as DNA: TGTGCCAGCAAGCCTTTGTTGGTGGATCAGCCCCAGCATTTT. Amino acids: CASKPLLVDQPQHF.

V is TRBV5-6 and J is TRBJ1-1; no definite D call. Trimming left V 0 bases short and J 0 bases short, with 6 bases between. From germline, CDR1 is SGHDT and CDR2 YYEEEE. CDR3 length: 14 residues. CDR3 residues: CASSLGNLNTEAFF. The CDR3, as DNA: TGTGCCAGCAGCTTGGGTAATTTGAACACTGAAGCTTTCTTT.

This chain uses TRBV2 with TRBJ2-6; TRBD1 matches 7 bases. This CDR3 has 17 amino acids. Germline lookup yields CDR1 SNHLY and CDR2 FYNNEI. J lost 4 bases, V lost 2 bases, and 8 bases had no gene match. The CDR3 sequence: CASSERGGAAGANVLTF. DNA for the CDR3: TGTGCCAGCAGTGAAAGAGGGGGCGCGGCGGGGGCCAACGTCCTGACTTTC.

CDR3: CASSLPGTTNEQFF. CDR3 DNA: TGTGCCAGCAGCCTACCGGGGACTACCAATGAGCAGTTCTTC. The chain has TRBV11-1 and TRBJ2-1, with TRBD2 matching over 7 bases. The CDR3 has 14 residues. V shed 5 bases and J 6 bases; nucleotides not matched to a gene: 7. CDR1 is SGHAT, CDR2 FQDESV, per germline (reference sequence).

This clone was recorded only once. The chain is built from TRBV18 and TRBJ2-4; the D gene is possibly TRBD2 (5 bases). The CDR3 extends over 15 amino acids. From germline, CDR1 is KGHSH and CDR2 LQKENI. The V and J ends lost 6 bases and 8 bases respectively, with 20 bases between them. DNA of the CDR3: TGTGCCAGCTCTAACCGGGGTACGGGTAGAGACATTCAGTACTTC. Protein sequence: CASSNRGTGRDIQYF.

The chain links TRBV27 to TRBJ2-5, with 7 nucleotides matching TRBD2. This CDR3 is built from 17 residues. Germline V gene lookup returns CDR1 MNHEY and CDR2 SMNVEV (reference sequence). J was trimmed by 2 bases and V by 5 bases; bases with no gene match: 14. CDR3 in amino acids: CASSPRGDPARQETQYF. The CDR3, as DNA: TGTGCCAGCAGTCCCCGGGGGGACCCAGCCCGACAAGAGACCCAGTACTTC.

The genes are TRBV7-8 and TRBJ1-2, with 9 bases lining up with TRBD1. J lost 8 bases, V lost 5 bases, and 9 bases had no gene match. Germline V gene data show CDR1 as SGHVS and CDR2 as FQNEAQ. There are 14 residues in the CDR3. This CDR3 is CASSQEQGARGYTF. CDR3 DNA sequence: TGTGCCAGCAGCCAAGAACAGGGGGCGCGAGGCTACACCTTC.